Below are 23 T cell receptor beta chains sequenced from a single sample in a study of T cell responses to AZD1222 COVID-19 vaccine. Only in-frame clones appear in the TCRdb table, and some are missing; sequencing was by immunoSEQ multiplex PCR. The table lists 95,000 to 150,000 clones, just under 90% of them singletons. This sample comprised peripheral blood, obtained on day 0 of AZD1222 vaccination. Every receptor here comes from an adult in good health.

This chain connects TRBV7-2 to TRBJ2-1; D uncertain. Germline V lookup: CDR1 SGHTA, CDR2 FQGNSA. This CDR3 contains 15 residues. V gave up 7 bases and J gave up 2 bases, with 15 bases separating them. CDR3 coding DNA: TGTGCCAGCACCCCTATGCTCCTTCCCTACAATGAGCAGTTCTTC. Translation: CASTPMLLPYNEQFF.

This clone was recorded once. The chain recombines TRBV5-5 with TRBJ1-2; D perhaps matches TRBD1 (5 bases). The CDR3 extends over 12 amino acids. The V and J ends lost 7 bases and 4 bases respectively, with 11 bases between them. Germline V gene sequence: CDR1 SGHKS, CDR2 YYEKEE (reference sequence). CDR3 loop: CASQTVFYGYTF. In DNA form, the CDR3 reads TGTGCCAGCCAGACAGTGTTCTATGGCTACACCTTC.

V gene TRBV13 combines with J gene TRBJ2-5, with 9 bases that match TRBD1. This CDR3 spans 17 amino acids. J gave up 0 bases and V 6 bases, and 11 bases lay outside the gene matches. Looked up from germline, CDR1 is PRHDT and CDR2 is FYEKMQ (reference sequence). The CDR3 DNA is TGTGCCAGCAGTACAAAGGACAGGGGCCTCAACCAAGAGACCCAGTACTTC. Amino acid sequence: CASSTKDRGLNQETQYF.

For the CDR3, the DNA is TGTGCCAGTAGTATAGGTAGACAGGGGGCAGGACAGCCCCAGCATTTT. The encoded protein is CASSIGRQGAGQPQHF. V gene TRBV19 combines with J gene TRBJ1-5, with 10 bases matching TRBD1. The V and J ends lost 1 base and 7 bases, in that order; junction bases with no gene match: 7. Germline V gives CDR1 LNHDA, CDR2 SQIVND (reference sequence). The CDR3 loop spans 16 amino acids. The full variable domain, its missing parts supplied by reference TRBV19 and TRBJ1-5, is DGGITQSPKYLFRKEGQNVTLSCEQNLNHDAMYWYRQDPGQGLRLIYYSQIVNDFQKGDIAEGYSVSREKKESFPLTVTSAQKNPTAFYLCASSIGRQGAGQPQHFGDGTRLSIL.

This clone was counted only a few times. In DNA form, the CDR3 reads TGTGCCATCAGTGAGTCTTGGGAGCAGTTCTTC. Translating gives CAISESWEQFF. The chain has TRBV10-3 and TRBJ2-1; D not certain. The V gene's germline CDR1 is ENHRY and CDR2 SYGVKD. With 0 bases removed from V and 10 bases from J, the gap between germline ends came to 4 bases. The CDR3 covers 11 residues.

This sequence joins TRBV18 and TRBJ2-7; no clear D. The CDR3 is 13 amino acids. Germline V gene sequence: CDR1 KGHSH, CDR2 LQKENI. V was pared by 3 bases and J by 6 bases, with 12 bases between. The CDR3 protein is CASSPPWGTEQYF. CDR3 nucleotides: TGTGCCAGCTCACCGCCTTGGGGAACCGAGCAGTACTTC. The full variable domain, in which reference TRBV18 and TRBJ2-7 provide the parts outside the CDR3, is NAGVMQNPRHLVRRRGQEARLRCSPMKGHSHVYWYRQLPEEGLKFMVYLQKENIIDESGMPKERFSAEFPKEGPSILRIQQVVRGDSAAYFCASSPPWGTEQYFGPGTRLTVT.

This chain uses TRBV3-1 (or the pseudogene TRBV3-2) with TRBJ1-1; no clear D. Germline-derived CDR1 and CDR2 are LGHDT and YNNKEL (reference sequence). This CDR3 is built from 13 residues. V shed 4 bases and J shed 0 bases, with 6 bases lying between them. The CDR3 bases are TGTGCCAGCAGCCTTCTTATGAACACTGAAGCTTTCTTT. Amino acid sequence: CASSLLMNTEAFF.

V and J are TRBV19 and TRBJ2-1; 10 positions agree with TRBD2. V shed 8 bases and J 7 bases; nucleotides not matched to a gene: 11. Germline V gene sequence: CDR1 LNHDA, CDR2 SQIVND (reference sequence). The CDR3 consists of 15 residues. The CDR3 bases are TGTGCCAGTGCCCGGGGGGCTAGCGGGGGAAATGAGCAGTTCTTC. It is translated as CASARGASGGNEQFF.

DNA of the CDR3: TGTGCCATCAGTGAGTCCCTTGAAAAACTGTTTTTT. This translates into CAISESLEKLFF. The rearrangement joins TRBV10-3 to TRBJ1-4; the D is unclear. This CDR3 is built from 12 residues. Per the germline V gene, CDR1 is ENHRY and CDR2 is SYGVKD. V lost 0 bases, J lost 7 bases, and 3 bases lay in between.

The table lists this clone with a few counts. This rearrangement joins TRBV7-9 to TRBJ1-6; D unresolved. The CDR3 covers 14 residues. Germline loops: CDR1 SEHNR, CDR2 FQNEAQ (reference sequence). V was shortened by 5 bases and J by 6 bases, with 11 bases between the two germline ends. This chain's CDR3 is CASSPSLGNSPLHF. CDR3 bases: TGTGCCAGCAGCCCCTCTCTGGGTAATTCACCCCTCCACTTT.

CDR3 bases: TGCAGCGCCGGTGGGGGTAGCTATGGCTACACCTTC. It translates to CSAGGGSYGYTF. V gene TRBV29-1 combines with J gene TRBJ1-2; perhaps TRBD1 as D (5 bases). This CDR3 comprises 12 residues. V lost 7 bases and J lost 4, with 13 bases in between. Germline V CDR1 and CDR2: SQVTM, ANQGSEA.

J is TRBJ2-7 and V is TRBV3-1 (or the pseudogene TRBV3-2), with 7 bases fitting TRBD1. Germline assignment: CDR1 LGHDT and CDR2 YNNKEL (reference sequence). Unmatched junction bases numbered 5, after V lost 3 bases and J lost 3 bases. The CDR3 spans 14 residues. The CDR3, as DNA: TGTGCCAGCAGCCAGGACGGGACAGACTACGAGCAGTACTTC. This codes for CASSQDGTDYEQYF.

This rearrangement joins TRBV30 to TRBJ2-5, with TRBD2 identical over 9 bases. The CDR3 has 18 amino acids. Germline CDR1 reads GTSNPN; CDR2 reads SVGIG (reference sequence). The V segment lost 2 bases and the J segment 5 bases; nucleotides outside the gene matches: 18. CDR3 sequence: CAWSTGFPRTSAGETQYF. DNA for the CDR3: TGTGCCTGGAGTACCGGGTTCCCCCGGACTAGCGCCGGTGAGACCCAGTACTTC. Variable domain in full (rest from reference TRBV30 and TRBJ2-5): SQTIHQWPATLVQPVGSPLSLECTVEGTSNPNLYWYRQAAGRGLQLLFYSVGIGQISSEVPQNLSASRPQDRQFILSSKKLLLSDSGFYLCAWSTGFPRTSAGETQYFGPGTRLLVL.

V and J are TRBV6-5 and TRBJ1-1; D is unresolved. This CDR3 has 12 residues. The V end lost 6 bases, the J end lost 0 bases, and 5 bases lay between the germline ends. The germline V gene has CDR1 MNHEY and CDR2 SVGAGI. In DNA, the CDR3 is TGTGCCAGCAGGGTCATGAACACTGAAGCTTTCTTT. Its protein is CASRVMNTEAFF.

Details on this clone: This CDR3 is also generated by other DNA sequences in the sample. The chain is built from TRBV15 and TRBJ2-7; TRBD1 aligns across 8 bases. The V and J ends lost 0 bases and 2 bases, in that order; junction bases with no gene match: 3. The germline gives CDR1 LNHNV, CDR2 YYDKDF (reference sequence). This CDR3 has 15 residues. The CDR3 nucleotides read TGTGCCACCAGCAGAGATCCGGGACAGGCCTACGAGCAGTACTTC. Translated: CATSRDPGQAYEQYF.

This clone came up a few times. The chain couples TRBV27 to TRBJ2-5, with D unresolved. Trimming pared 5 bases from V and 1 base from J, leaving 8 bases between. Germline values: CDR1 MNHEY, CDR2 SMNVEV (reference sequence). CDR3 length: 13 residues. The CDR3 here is CASSPEGQETQYF. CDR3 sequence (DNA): TGTGCCAGCAGTCCAGAAGGCCAAGAGACCCAGTACTTC.

The CDR3 DNA follows: TGTGCCAGCAGCCAGACTGGCAGCTCCTACGAGCAGTACTTC. The encoded protein is CASSQTGSSYEQYF. V and J are TRBV7-9 and TRBJ2-7; D is ambiguous. This CDR3 has 14 amino acids. V lost 5 bases and J lost 0, with 11 bases in between. Germline V gene lookup returns CDR1 SEHNR and CDR2 FQNEAQ (reference sequence).

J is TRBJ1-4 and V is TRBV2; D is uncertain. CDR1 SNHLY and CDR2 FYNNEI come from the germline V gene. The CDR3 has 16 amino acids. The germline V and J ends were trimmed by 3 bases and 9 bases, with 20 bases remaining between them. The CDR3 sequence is CASSDLLGGRFKKLFF. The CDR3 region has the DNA TGTGCCAGCAGTGACCTCCTGGGAGGGCGGTTTAAAAAACTGTTTTTT.

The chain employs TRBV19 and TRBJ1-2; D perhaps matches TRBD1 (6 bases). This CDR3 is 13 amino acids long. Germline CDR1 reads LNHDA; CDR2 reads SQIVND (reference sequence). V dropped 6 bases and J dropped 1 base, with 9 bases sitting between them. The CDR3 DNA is TGTGCCAGTAGAAGGACAGTTAACTATGGCTACACCTTC. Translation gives CASRRTVNYGYTF.

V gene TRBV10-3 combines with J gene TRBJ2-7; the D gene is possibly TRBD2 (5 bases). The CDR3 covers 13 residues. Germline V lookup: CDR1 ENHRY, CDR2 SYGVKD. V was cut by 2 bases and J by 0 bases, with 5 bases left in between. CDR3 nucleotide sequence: TGTGCCATCAGTGAGGGGAGCTCCTACGAGCAGTACTTC. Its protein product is CAISEGSSYEQYF.

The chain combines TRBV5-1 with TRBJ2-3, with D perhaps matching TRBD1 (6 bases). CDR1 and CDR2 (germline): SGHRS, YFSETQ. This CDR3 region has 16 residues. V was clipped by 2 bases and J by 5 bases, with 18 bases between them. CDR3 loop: CASSLFRDTGLDTQYF. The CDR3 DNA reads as TGCGCCAGCAGCTTATTCCGGGACACTGGATTAGATACGCAGTATTTT.

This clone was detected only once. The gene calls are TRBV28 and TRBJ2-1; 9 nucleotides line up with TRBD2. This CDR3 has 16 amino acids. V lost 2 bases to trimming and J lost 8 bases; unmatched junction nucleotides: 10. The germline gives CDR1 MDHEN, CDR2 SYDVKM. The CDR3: CASSLGLAGYKDEQFF. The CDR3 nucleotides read TGTGCCAGCAGTTTAGGCCTAGCGGGATACAAGGATGAGCAGTTCTTC.

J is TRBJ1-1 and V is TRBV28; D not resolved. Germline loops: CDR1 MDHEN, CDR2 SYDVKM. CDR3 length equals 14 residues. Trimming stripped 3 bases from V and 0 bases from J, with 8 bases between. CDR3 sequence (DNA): TGTGCCAGCAGTTTTGCAGCCCTGAACACTGAAGCTTTCTTT. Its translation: CASSFAALNTEAFF.